This TCR beta chain was retrieved from a study of blood T cell repertoires in COVID-19. Looking at the study overall: From T cells, B-cell-depleted T cells, or PBMCs came the material, which was cDNA or gDNA.

The CDR3 sequence is 15 residues long. The germline gives CDR1 SSHAT, CDR2 FNYEAQ (reference sequence). Sequenced by immunoSEQ multiplex PCR; TCRdb stores in-frame clones only, minus some. The data contain roughly 360,000 clones, more than 70% of them singletons. Turning to this clone: Its ends do not fully match the called genes, so a read error is possible.

Clinical history reported by participants formed the basis on which cohorts were assigned. This TCR derives from a man under 40 who had recovered from COVID-19. Source material: PBMCs or T cells enriched from blood (not recorded which). The chain couples TRBV7-7 to TRBJ2-7, with TRBD2 matching over 7 bases. The CDR3 region is CASSFGGGPSYEQYF. The DNA of the CDR3 is TGTGCTAGCAGCTTTGGCGGGGGACCCTCCTACGAGCAGTACTTC.